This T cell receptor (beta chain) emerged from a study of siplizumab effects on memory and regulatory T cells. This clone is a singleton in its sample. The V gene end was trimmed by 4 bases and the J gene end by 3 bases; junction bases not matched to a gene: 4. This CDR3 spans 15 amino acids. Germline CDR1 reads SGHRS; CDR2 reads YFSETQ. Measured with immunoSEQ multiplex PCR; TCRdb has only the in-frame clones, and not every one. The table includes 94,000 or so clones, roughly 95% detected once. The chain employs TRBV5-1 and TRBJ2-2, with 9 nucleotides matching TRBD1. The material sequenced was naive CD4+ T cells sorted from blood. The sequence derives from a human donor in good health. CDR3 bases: TGCGCCAGCAGCCCCCGGGACAGGGACACCGGGGAGCTGTTTTTT. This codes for CASSPRDRDTGELFF.